Reported below is one T cell receptor beta chain. The CDR3 extends over 15 amino acids. The V gene lost 4 bases and the J gene lost 4 bases, with 16 bases spanning the gap. The germline CDR1 and CDR2 sequences are LNHDA and SQIVND (reference sequence). The sample belongs to a study of blood T cell repertoires in COVID-19. Study-wide context: T cells, B-cell-depleted T cells, or PBMCs supplied cDNA or gDNA.

Measured with immunoSEQ multiplex PCR; TCRdb has only the in-frame clones, and not every one. The table records some 270,000 clones, approximately 83% of them present only once. This chain links TRBV19 with TRBJ1-2, with D unresolved. The sample taken for sequencing was PBMCs or T cells enriched from blood (not recorded which). The receptor's source is a woman in her thirties who had recovered from COVID-19. The CDR3 spells CASSTGWGGGYGYTF. In nucleotides, the CDR3 is TGTGCCAGTAGTACTGGCTGGGGAGGAGGCTATGGCTACACCTTC.